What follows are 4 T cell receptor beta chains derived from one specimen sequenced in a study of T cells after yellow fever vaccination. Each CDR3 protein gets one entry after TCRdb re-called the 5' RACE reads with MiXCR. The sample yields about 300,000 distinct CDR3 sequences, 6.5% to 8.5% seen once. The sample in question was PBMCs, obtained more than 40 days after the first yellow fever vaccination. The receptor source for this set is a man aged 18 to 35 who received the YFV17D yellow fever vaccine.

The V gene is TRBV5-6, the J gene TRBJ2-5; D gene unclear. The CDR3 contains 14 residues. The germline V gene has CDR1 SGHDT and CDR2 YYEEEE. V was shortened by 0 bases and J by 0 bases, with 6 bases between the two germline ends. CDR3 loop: CASSLGRNQETQYF. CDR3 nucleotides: TGTGCCAGCAGCTTGGGACGGAACCAAGAGACCCAGTACTTC.

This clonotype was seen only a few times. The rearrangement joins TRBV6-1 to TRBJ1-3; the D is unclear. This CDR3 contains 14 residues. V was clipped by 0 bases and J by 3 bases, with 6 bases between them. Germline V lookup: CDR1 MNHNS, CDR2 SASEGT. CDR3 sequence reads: CASSEANSGNTIYF. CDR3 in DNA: TGTGCCAGCAGTGAAGCGAACAGTGGAAACACCATATATTTT.

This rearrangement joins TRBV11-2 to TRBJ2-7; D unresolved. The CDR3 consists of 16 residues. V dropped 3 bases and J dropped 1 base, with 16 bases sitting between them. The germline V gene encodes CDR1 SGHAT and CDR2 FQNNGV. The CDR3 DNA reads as TGTGCCAGCAGCTTTCACGGCGCATGGGGTTCCTACGAGCAGTACGTC. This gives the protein CASSFHGAWGSYEQYV.

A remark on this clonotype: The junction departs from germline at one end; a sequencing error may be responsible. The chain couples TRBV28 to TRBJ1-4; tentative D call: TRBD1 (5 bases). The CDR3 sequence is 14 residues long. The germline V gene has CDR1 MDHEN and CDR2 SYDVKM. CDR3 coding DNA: TGTGCCAGCAGCTGGGGAGGGGCTAATGAAAAACTGGTTTTT. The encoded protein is CASSWGGANEKLVF. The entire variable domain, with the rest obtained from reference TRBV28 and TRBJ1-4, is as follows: DVKVTQSSRYLVKRTGEKVFLECVQDMDHENMFWYRQDPGLGLRLIYFSYDVKMKEKGDIPEGYSVSREKKERFSLILESASTNQTSMYLCASSWGGANEKLVFGSGTQLSVL.